The next 19 T cell receptor beta chains were all read from a single sample in a study of blood T cell repertoires in COVID-19. Method: immunoSEQ multiplex PCR; TCRdb's copy keeps in-frame clones and lacks some. The table has over 150,000 clones, approximately 88% seen once. The sample comprised peripheral blood. All receptors derive from a woman aged 60-75 years with acute or convalescent COVID-19.

The chain links TRBV7-9 to TRBJ2-3; 14 bases are a match to TRBD2. Germline V lookup: CDR1 SEHNR, CDR2 FQNEAQ (reference sequence). V dropped 2 bases and J dropped 0; count of bases not matched to a gene: 1. The CDR3 extends over 17 amino acids. The CDR3 here is CASSLWTSGGSTDTQYF. The CDR3 DNA sequence: TGTGCCAGCAGCTTATGGACTAGCGGGGGGAGCACAGATACGCAGTATTTT.

The rearrangement links TRBV6-5 to TRBJ2-7, with 12 nucleotides matching TRBD1. The CDR3 is 15 amino acids. The trim removed 6 bases at V and 7 bases at J, leaving 10 bases unmatched. CDR1 is MNHEY, CDR2 SVGAGI, per germline. In DNA form, the CDR3 reads TGTGCCAGCAGACCTGGGACAGGGGGCTCGAGGGAGCAGTACTTC. Translation: CASRPGTGGSREQYF.

V is TRBV20-1 and J is TRBJ2-3, with D perhaps matching TRBD1 (5 bases). From germline, CDR1 is DFQATT and CDR2 SNEGSKA (reference sequence). The ends were cut back, 3 bases at V and 0 bases at J, with 10 bases in the middle. This CDR3 is 14 amino acids long. This CDR3 is CSASRGISTDTQYF. CDR3 sequence (DNA): TGCAGTGCTAGTAGGGGCATTAGCACAGATACGCAGTATTTT.

The rearrangement joins TRBV5-1 to TRBJ1-2; D remains ambiguous. Trimming cost V 0 bases and J 3 bases, with 9 bases left between them. CDR1 SGHRS and CDR2 YFSETQ come from the germline V gene. The CDR3 has 14 amino acids. In DNA form, the CDR3 reads TGCGCCAGCAGCTTGGGATACGTAGACTATGGCTACACCTTC. As protein: CASSLGYVDYGYTF. Supplemented by reference TRBV5-1 and TRBJ1-2, the full variable domain reads KAGVTQTPRYLIKTRGQQVTLSCSPISGHRSVSWYQQTPGQGLQFLFEYFSETQRNKGNFPGRFSGRQFSNSRSEMNVSTLELGDSALYLCASSLGYVDYGYTFGSGTRLTVV.

Here the CDR3 DNA reads TGTGCCAGCAGTTACATTGGGGGCGAGACTGAAGCTTTCTTT. Its protein is CASSYIGGETEAFF. The chain combines TRBV6-5 with TRBJ1-1; D perhaps matches TRBD1 (6 bases). Germline lookup yields CDR1 MNHEY and CDR2 SVGAGI. This CDR3 has 14 residues. The germline V and J ends were trimmed by 2 bases and 5 bases, with 12 bases remaining between them.

The gene calls are TRBV2 and TRBJ1-5; 9 nucleotides agree with TRBD1. The CDR3 consists of 14 residues. Unmatched junction bases numbered 6, after V lost 8 bases and J lost 4 bases. From germline, CDR1 is SNHLY and CDR2 FYNNEI. CDR3 DNA sequence: TGTGCCAGCTCCCCGGGACAGGGTAATCAGCCCCAGCATTTT. It encodes CASSPGQGNQPQHF.

This clone is a singleton in its sample. The chain recombines TRBV24-1 with TRBJ1-4; 10 positions agree with TRBD1. This CDR3 is built from 15 residues. The junction had 5 bases not matched to a gene; V was cut back by 4 bases and J by 7 bases. Germline V CDR1 and CDR2: KGHDR, SFDVKD. CDR3 protein: CATSEPGTGVEKLFF. CDR3 nucleotide sequence: TGTGCCACCAGTGAACCCGGGACAGGGGTTGAAAAACTGTTTTTT.

The V and J genes are TRBV5-1 and TRBJ1-4; D may be TRBD1 (6 bases). Trimming pared 1 base from V and 8 bases from J, leaving 15 bases between. CDR1 is SGHRS, CDR2 YFSETQ, per germline. The CDR3 consists of 15 residues. As DNA, the CDR3 is TGCGCCAGCAGCTTGACAGACCCAAGGGGGGAAAAACTGTTTTTT. Translation: CASSLTDPRGEKLFF.

The rearrangement links TRBV18 to TRBJ1-6, with D maybe TRBD1 (6 bases). The CDR3 is 16 amino acids. Germline assignment: CDR1 KGHSH and CDR2 LQKENI. V dropped 2 bases and J dropped 0 bases, with 8 bases sitting between them. CDR3 region: CASSPMGASYNSPLHF. CDR3 in DNA: TGTGCCAGCTCACCAATGGGGGCCTCCTATAATTCACCCCTCCACTTT.

V and J are TRBV4-3 and TRBJ1-3; TRBD1 is a possible D gene (6 bases). V lost 3 bases to trimming and J lost 4 bases, with 13 bases between them. The CDR3 extends over 15 amino acids. The germline CDR1 and CDR2 sequences are LGHNA and YSLEER. The CDR3 reads CASSQPGASGNTIYF. The CDR3 DNA follows: TGCGCCAGCAGCCAGCCAGGGGCCTCGGGAAACACCATATATTTT.

The chain has TRBV30 and TRBJ2-2, with D unresolved. Trimming pared 2 bases from V and 0 bases from J, leaving 10 bases between. The CDR3 extends over 15 amino acids. In germline, CDR1 is GTSNPN, CDR2 SVGIG (reference sequence). Here the CDR3 DNA reads TGTGCCTGGAGTCCCCTAGGAGCGAACACCGGGGAGCTGTTTTTT. Its translation: CAWSPLGANTGELFF.

A few counts support this clone. V is TRBV5-1 and J is TRBJ2-7; 7 bases match TRBD1. The CDR3 spans 15 residues. The germline V gene encodes CDR1 SGHRS and CDR2 YFSETQ. V was clipped by 2 bases and J by 0 bases; unmatched bases: 5. Written as DNA, the CDR3 is TGCGCCAGCAGCTTTCCGGGACAGAGCTCCTACGAGCAGTACTTC. It codes for CASSFPGQSSYEQYF.

The chain combines TRBV27 with TRBJ2-4; TRBD1 agrees at 10 bases. CDR1 MNHEY and CDR2 SMNVEV come from the germline V gene (reference sequence). The J segment lost 7 bases and the V segment lost 5 bases, leaving 11 bases of the junction unmatched. CDR3 size: 16 residues. CDR3 DNA sequence: TGTGCCAGCAGTCACCAGACAGGGGGCGATCGGAACATTCAGTACTTC. Translated: CASSHQTGGDRNIQYF.

The chain has TRBV5-1 and TRBJ2-1; a weak D match, TRBD2 (6 bases). Per germline, CDR1 SGHRS and CDR2 YFSETQ. The V and J ends lost 3 bases and 7 bases respectively, with 14 bases between them. CDR3 length: 14 amino acids. This CDR3 is CASSWRGSRNEQFF. Written as DNA, the CDR3 is TGCGCCAGCAGCTGGCGGGGTAGCCGTAATGAGCAGTTCTTC.

The V and J genes are TRBV3-1 (or the pseudogene TRBV3-2) and TRBJ2-7; D is perhaps TRBD2 (6 bases). Per the germline V gene, CDR1 is LGHDT and CDR2 is YNNKEL (reference sequence). V lost 1 base and J 4 bases, leaving 17 bases between the germline ends. The CDR3 contains 16 residues. CDR3 coding DNA: TGTGCCAGCAGCCAAGTCATGGGGGGAAGGTGGTACGAGCAGTACTTC. Its translation: CASSQVMGGRWYEQYF.

This chain uses TRBV4-3 with TRBJ2-2; 11 positions agree with TRBD1. This CDR3 comprises 18 residues. V trimming: 1 base; J trimming: 5 bases; junction bases outside the gene matches: 9. CDR1 and CDR2 from the germline V gene are LGHNA and YSLEER. CDR3 DNA sequence: TGCGCCAGCAGCCAAGTGCGCGGGGGACAGGGGGGGACCGGGGAGCTGTTTTTT. Its translation is CASSQVRGGQGGTGELFF.

Points on this clone: The sample contains more than one DNA sequence encoding this CDR3. The gene calls are TRBV5-1 and TRBJ1-2; no clear D gene. CDR1 is SGHRS, CDR2 YFSETQ, per germline. This CDR3 has 13 residues. V lost 1 base, J lost 2 bases, and 6 bases lay in between. The CDR3 loop reads CASSLTENYGYTF. The CDR3 coding sequence is TGCGCCAGCAGCTTGACAGAAAACTATGGCTACACCTTC.

The rearrangement uses TRBV4-3 and TRBJ2-7; 7 bases match TRBD1. V was clipped by 0 bases and J by 2 bases; unmatched bases: 4. This CDR3 spans 15 amino acids. Germline CDR1 is LGHNA and CDR2 is YSLEER. The CDR3 is CASSQDQGDPYEQYF. CDR3 sequence (DNA): TGCGCCAGCAGCCAAGATCAGGGGGACCCCTACGAGCAGTACTTC.

The chain is built from TRBV6-5 and TRBJ1-6, with D uncertain. Trimming removed 3 bases at V and 9 bases at J, with 18 bases between. Germline V gene sequence: CDR1 MNHEY, CDR2 SVGAGI. The CDR3 spans 16 residues. CDR3 DNA sequence: TGTGCCAGCAGTTATTCCATCGCAGGCGTTTTTTCACCCCTCCACTTT. Translating it yields CASSYSIAGVFSPLHF.